This T cell receptor (beta chain) was captured in a study of blood T cell repertoires in COVID-19 (dated by TCRdb to about 2020). Looking at the study overall: Collaborator samples came from the United States, Italy and Spain and covered acute and convalescent phases of COVID-19. The material from the prospective study consisted of cDNA or gDNA derived from T cells, B-cell-depleted T cells, or PBMCs. Subjects who had been exposed to COVID-19, were actively infected with it, or had recovered from it provided the deeply sampled blood TCRbeta repertoires that made up the dataset. A freely available public database, intended as a resource for researchers studying the immune response to SARS-CoV-2, is where the repertoires were released. Samples came from the ongoing ImmuneRACE study (first 160 participants) plus 1,254 subjects from 6 global collaborators. The sample metadata nearly always contained a de-identified subject ID, COVID-19 status, age in years and sex. Where available, HLA class I and class II types were taken from metadata supplied by the sample provider and were not determined by assay-based typing. Broader findings and caveats from the paper: The quantity of clinical and demographic metadata differed by source and by participant and was supplied without curation.

As regards this clone: Its antigen target is currently unknown. There are no base qualities to consult, and no much larger clone falls within one base.

TCRbeta CDR3 regions were amplified from genomic DNA by means of the immunoSEQ Assay, a bias-controlled multiplex PCR. The study's processing was this. Within the assay, amplification of reference gene primers was used to estimate how many nucleated cells each sample contained. Sequence reads were collapsed and filtered to measure the absolute abundance of every unique TCRbeta CDR3 rearrangement. Productive Simpson clonality was computed per sample as the square root of Simpson's diversity index over productive rearrangements. TCRdb provides this immuneACCESS table in a form limited to in-frame rearrangements. Some clones are lacking; in checked studies, under half of them reflect an unresolved V gene, and why the rest are absent is not known. Clone size and V and J calls were adopted from that table, with D and trimming inferred from the DNA. Counted in this sample were approximately 150,000 clones; approximately 89% of them appeared once. 1.7% of the sample rests with the top ten.

Collaborating institutions collected whole blood in K2EDTA tubes following their own protocols. For TCRbeta analysis, collaborators shipped samples in one of three forms: frozen whole blood, isolated PBMCs, or DNA extracted from either of those sample types. What was sequenced was peripheral blood. The receptor comes from a woman in her 50s with acute or convalescent COVID-19.

The DNA sequence is TGTGCCAGCAGGGGGACTAGCGGGAGCTACGAGCAGTACTTC. Its amino acids are CASRGTSGSYEQYF. The chain links TRBV6-5 with TRBJ2-7, with 14 bases matching TRBD2. Based on the germline V gene, the CDR1 and CDR2 sequences are MNHEY and SVGAGI. From V the trimming removes 6 bases and from J it removes 3 bases, while the gene matches leave 1 base of the junction unaccounted for. Taken from cysteine to phenylalanine, the CDR3 has 14 residues. Solely the CDR3 DNA is kept, with 42 bases framed from the first base.